This TCR beta chain was sequenced during a study of Ad26.COV2.S vaccination and SARS-CoV-2 variants. In the study overall: This donor came from the COV1001 trial of Ad26.COV2.S. Study-wide findings and caveats: Substantial breadth was reportedly displayed by spike-specific CD8+ and CD4+ T cell responses after vaccination.

Here immunoSEQ multiplex PCR was the method, and the copy in TCRdb shows in-frame clones only, minus some. The top ten hold more than 3% of the sample, which has about 390,000 clones, about 88% seen once. On this clone itself: The antigen remains undetermined.

The CDR3 contains 13 residues. Per the germline V gene, CDR1 is SGHNT and CDR2 is YYREEE (reference sequence). V shed 3 bases and J shed 2 bases, with 8 bases lying between them. Treatment noted: around 19 received Ad26.COV2.S at low or high dose, single or two shots; roughly five received placebo; per-sample allocation not given. Following the first vaccine or placebo injection, samples were taken on day 63. Based in Boston, the donor was an adult of 18-55 years. Vaccination used an Ad26 vector expressing Wuhan-strain SARS-CoV-2 spike. The clonotype comes from a person aged 18-65 years who received the Ad26.COV2.S COVID-19 vaccine or a placebo. The specimen was peripheral blood, collected in a trial of Ad26.COV2.S vaccine versus placebo. This chain links TRBV5-4 with TRBJ1-2; D possibly corresponds to TRBD1 (5 bases). CDR3 in DNA: TGTGCCAGCAGCTCCAGGGAGAACTATGGCTACACCTTC. It codes for CASSSRENYGYTF.